These 5 T cell receptor beta chains were all obtained from the same sample, sequenced in a study of T cell clonotyping in hematopoietic cell transplantation (dated by TCRdb to 2020 to 2023). What the time point label conveys for this sample: 100 days after allo-HCT. The library was obtained by the immunoSEQ multiplex PCR assay. TCRdb stores this immuneACCESS table with in-frame sequences only. Part of the clones is absent; in the studies checked, under half of the shortfall reflects unresolved V genes, and no reason is known for the rest. The sample table shows 7,900 or so clones, and approximately 89% are seen once. More than 7% of the sample goes to the ten largest clones. The specimen comprised PBMCs, sampled 100 days after allogeneic stem cell transplant. The receptors originated from a male patient between 18 and 35 years old who had an allogeneic stem cell transplant from a related donor, so the T cells may come from the graft donor. Some clones in this sample may be carry-over from other donors' samples.

The rearrangement joins TRBV10-3 to TRBJ2-5; possibly TRBD2 for D (7 bases). CDR1 and CDR2 (germline): ENHRY, SYGVKD. The CDR3 is 13 residues long. Trimming shortened V by 10 bases and J by 4 bases, and 16 bases separated the two germline ends. CDR3 nucleotides: TGTGCCACCCTGGGGGGGGCGTCAGAGACCCAGTACTTC. Its translation: CATLGGASETQYF.

The chain couples TRBV12-5 to TRBJ2-3; no clear D. The CDR3 loop spans 15 amino acids. V lost 0 bases and J lost 0, with 7 bases in between. Germline values: CDR1 LGHNT, CDR2 FRNRAP. CDR3 DNA: TGTGCTAGTGGTTTGGTACATTCTAGCACAGATACGCAGTATTTT. Its translation is CASGLVHSSTDTQYF.

This chain links TRBV7-2 with TRBJ2-1; 8 bases map to TRBD2. This CDR3 region has 14 residues. Germline V CDR1 and CDR2: SGHTA, FQGNSA. Unmatched junction bases numbered 13, after V lost 6 bases and J lost 12 bases. The CDR3 DNA reads as TGTGCCAGCAGGGGGCTTGTTAGCGGGAATCGGCAGTTCTTC. This sequence encodes CASRGLVSGNRQFF.

The rearrangement joins TRBV2 to TRBJ2-4, with a possible D match to TRBD1 (5 bases). CDR1 and CDR2 (germline): SNHLY, FYNNEI. V was pared by 4 bases and J by 3 bases, with 10 bases between. This CDR3 has 14 residues. CDR3 DNA sequence: TGTGCCAGCAGTGGGGGCAGGGACAAAAACATTCAGTACTTC. Its protein product is CASSGGRDKNIQYF. Filled out from reference TRBV2 and TRBJ2-4, the complete variable domain reads EPEVTQTPSHQVTQMGQEVILRCVPISNHLYFYWYRQILGQKVEFLVSFYNNEISEKSEIFDDQFSVERPDGSNFTLKIRSTKLEDSAMYFCASSGGRDKNIQYFGAGTRLSVL.

V and J are TRBV7-9 and TRBJ2-6, with D uncertain. V gave up 1 base and J gave up 2 bases, with 9 bases separating them. The length of the CDR3 is 16 residues. The germline V gene encodes CDR1 SEHNR and CDR2 FQNEAQ (reference sequence). The CDR3: CASSLEFAAGANVLTF. CDR3 nucleotides: TGTGCCAGCAGCTTAGAATTCGCCGCTGGGGCCAACGTCCTGACTTTC.